The 10 T cell receptor beta chains below were found in one sample sequenced in a study of T cells in Graves' hyperthyroidism and ophthalmopathy. TCR beta CDR3 regions were amplified from RNA. The HTBI primer set was used in a first-round RT-PCR of the TCR CDR3. TCRdb re-called the multiplex PCR reads with MiXCR, one entry per CDR3 protein. The sample lists some 270,000 distinct CDR3 sequences; roughly an eighth were seen once. The sequencing input was blood. These TCRs come from a woman between 35 and 50 years old with Graves' hyperthyroidism.

Note on this clonotype: Given a much more abundant clone one base away, this may be a read error. The chain employs TRBV25-1 and TRBJ2-1; 8 nucleotides align to TRBD2. CDR1 and CDR2 (germline): MGHDK, SYGVNS. CDR3 size: 14 residues. Losses at the gene ends were 4 bases for V and 12 bases for J; bases not matched to a gene: 11. CDR3 DNA: TGTGCCAGCAGTGGGACGGGAGGGCCGGATGGGCAGTTCTTC. Translating it yields CASSGTGGPDGQFF.

This rearrangement joins TRBV12-3 or TRBV12-4 to TRBJ2-4; 7 positions match TRBD2. The trim removed 3 bases at V and 1 base at J, leaving 9 bases unmatched. This CDR3 is 17 amino acids long. The CDR3 sequence: CASSFGLSAGAKNIQYF. The CDR3 DNA sequence: TGTGCCAGCAGTTTCGGGCTCTCAGCGGGGGCCAAAAACATTCAGTACTTC.

The sample holds many counts of this clonotype. The chain has TRBV20-1 and TRBJ1-1, with a possible D match to TRBD1 (6 bases). With 2 bases removed from V and 1 base from J, the gap between germline ends came to 20 bases. Per germline, CDR1 DFQATT and CDR2 SNEGSKA (reference sequence). The CDR3 is 17 residues long. The CDR3 DNA reads as TGCAGTGCTAGACTCCACATACCCGGGGGCGAGAACACTGAAGCTTTCTTT. Protein product: CSARLHIPGGENTEAFF.

This clonotype was picked up many times. The chain is built from TRBV24-1 and TRBJ1-5, with D unclear. V shed 4 bases and J shed 3 bases, with 18 bases lying between them. The CDR3 extends over 17 amino acids. In germline, CDR1 is KGHDR, CDR2 SFDVKD. Here the CDR3 DNA reads TGTGCCACCAGTGACCTTCTGCGACGGACCATCAATCAGCCCCAGCATTTT. It codes for CATSDLLRRTINQPQHF.

This clonotype showed up just once. The rearrangement uses TRBV30 and TRBJ2-7; the match to TRBD1 covers 9 bases. Germline lookup yields CDR1 GTSNPN and CDR2 SVGIG (reference sequence). Trimming removed 0 bases from V and 1 base from J; junction bases left unmatched: 4. CDR3 length: 15 residues. CDR3 loop: CAWSVPGTGSYEQYF. As DNA, the CDR3 is TGTGCCTGGAGTGTACCTGGGACAGGGTCCTACGAGCAGTACTTC. Together with reference TRBV30 and TRBJ2-7, the CDR3 gives the full variable domain: SQTIHQWPATLVQPVGSPLSLECTVEGTSNPNLYWYRQAAGRGLQLLFYSVGIGQISSEVPQNLSASRPQDRQFILSSKKLLLSDSGFYLCAWSVPGTGSYEQYFGPGTRLTVT.

This clonotype was observed many times. V and J are TRBV11-2 and TRBJ1-3, with D unresolved. Deletions cut 6 bases from V and 0 bases from J, with 12 bases between. The CDR3 spans 15 residues. Germline CDR1 and CDR2: SGHAT and FQNNGV. As DNA, the CDR3 is TGTGCCAGCAGGTTCAGAAGTACCTCTGGAAACACCATATATTTT. This sequence encodes CASRFRSTSGNTIYF.

The DNA for the CDR3 is TGTGCCAGCAGCACTTATCGGGCGGAGCGAGCTTTCTTT. Its protein is CASSTYRAERAFF. The chain uses TRBV5-6 and TRBJ1-1; D unclear. Between the trimmed V and J ends, which lost 4 bases and 10 bases, there was a span of 17 bases. This CDR3 has 13 amino acids. From germline, CDR1 is SGHDT and CDR2 YYEEEE. The entire variable domain, with the rest obtained from reference TRBV5-6 and TRBJ1-1, is as follows: DAGVTQSPTHLIKTRGQQVTLRCSPKSGHDTVSWYQQALGQGPQFIFQYYEEEERQRGNFPDRFSGHQFPNYSSELNVNALLLGDSALYLCASSTYRAERAFFGQGTRLTVV.

This clonotype was counted only a few times. CDR3 in DNA: TGTGCCAGTAGTAGTCCCTGGAGACAGGTCACAGATACGCAGTATTTT. It codes for CASSSPWRQVTDTQYF. The gene calls are TRBV19 and TRBJ2-3; D might be TRBD1 (6 bases). The CDR3 has 16 residues. Per germline, CDR1 LNHDA and CDR2 SQIVND (reference sequence). Trimming shortened V by 4 bases and J by 2 bases, and 16 bases separated the two germline ends.

This chain joins TRBV15 and TRBJ2-3; 7 bases line up with TRBD2. The trim removed 7 bases at V and 3 bases at J, leaving 7 bases unmatched. Germline loops: CDR1 LNHNV, CDR2 YYDKDF (reference sequence). The CDR3 contains 14 residues. CDR3 sequence reads: CATTRGGSTDTQYF. For the CDR3, the DNA is TGTGCCACCACCCGGGGCGGGAGTACAGATACGCAGTATTTT.

This clonotype occurred many times. This sequence joins TRBV28 and TRBJ1-2; a weak D match, TRBD1 (6 bases). V was cut by 10 bases and J by 3 bases, with 15 bases left in between. This CDR3 is 13 amino acids long. The germline gives CDR1 MDHEN, CDR2 SYDVKM. The chain's CDR3 is CATYRGVHYGYTF. CDR3 sequence (DNA): TGTGCCACCTATAGGGGGGTTCACTATGGCTACACCTTC.